The 27 T cell receptor beta chains reported below all come from one sample, sequenced in a study of blood T cell repertoires in COVID-19. Here immunoSEQ multiplex PCR was the method, and the copy in TCRdb shows in-frame clones only, minus some. The sample lists about 270,000 clones; approximately 84% were seen once. The sample consisted of peripheral blood. Receptors originate from a human donor with COVID-19, enrolled during active disease. The donor label of this sample is uncertain.

The rearrangement joins TRBV7-3 to TRBJ2-3, with 11 bases fitting TRBD2. Germline loops: CDR1 SGHTA, CDR2 FQGTGA. The CDR3 extends over 16 amino acids. The trim removed 5 bases at V and 2 bases at J, leaving 6 bases unmatched. In DNA form, the CDR3 reads TGTGCCAGCAGCCCGGGGACTAGCGGCCTCACAGATACGCAGTATTTT. It is translated as CASSPGTSGLTDTQYF.

The J gene is TRBJ1-4, the V gene TRBV6-5; 9 bases map to TRBD1. The CDR3 is 12 amino acids. V gave up 6 bases and J gave up 17 bases; unmatched junction bases: 10. Germline lookup yields CDR1 MNHEY and CDR2 SVGAGI. CDR3 sequence (DNA): TGTGCCAGCAGGGGTGGTCGGGACAGGGCATTTTTT. It specifies CASRGGRDRAFF.

V gene TRBV2 combines with J gene TRBJ2-1; 7 nucleotides line up with TRBD2. The CDR3 is made up of 14 amino acids. Unmatched junction bases numbered 7, after V lost 3 bases and J lost 8 bases. In germline, CDR1 is SNHLY, CDR2 FYNNEI. The CDR3 loop is CASSDGRFPDEQFF. Written as DNA, the CDR3 is TGTGCCAGCAGTGACGGGAGGTTTCCTGATGAGCAGTTCTTC.

The chain employs TRBV4-1 and TRBJ2-3; a possible D gene is TRBD1 (6 bases). V dropped 1 base and J dropped 2 bases, with 13 bases sitting between them. This CDR3 contains 16 residues. Germline V gene lookup returns CDR1 MGHRA and CDR2 YSYEKL. The DNA of the CDR3 is TGCGCCAGCAGCCAAGGGGGGCGGCCGGTCACAGATACGCAGTATTTT. It translates to CASSQGGRPVTDTQYF.

The genes are TRBV7-2 and TRBJ2-7, with TRBD1 identical over 8 bases. Germline V gene lookup returns CDR1 SGHTA and CDR2 FQGNSA. CDR3 length: 14 amino acids. V shed 8 bases, J shed 5 bases, and the junction held 11 bases outside the gene matches. The CDR3 DNA reads TGTGCCAGCCACCGGGGGACAGGTACCAACGAGCAGTACTTC. Protein product: CASHRGTGTNEQYF. Full variable domain (rest looked up from reference TRBV7-2 and TRBJ2-7): GAGVSQSPSNKVTEKGKDVELRCDPISGHTALYWYRQSLGQGLEFLIYFQGNSAPDKSGLPSDRFSAERTGGSVSTLTIQRTQQEDSAVYLCASHRGTGTNEQYFGPGTRLTVT.

The chain carries TRBV24-1 and TRBJ2-1; D might be TRBD1 (6 bases). Germline CDR1 KGHDR, CDR2 SFDVKD. The V and J ends lost 4 bases and 6 bases respectively, with 9 bases between them. The length of the CDR3 is 13 residues. The CDR3 spells CATSEGALNEQFF. The CDR3 nucleotides read TGTGCCACCAGTGAGGGGGCCCTCAATGAGCAGTTCTTC.

This chain links TRBV11-3 with TRBJ2-1; 8 nucleotides agree with TRBD1. Germline CDR1 and CDR2: SGHNT and YENEEA. V trimming: 3 bases; J trimming: 3 bases; junction bases outside the gene matches: 4. The CDR3 is 15 amino acids. CDR3 in amino acids: CASSFETGVYNEQFF. CDR3 coding DNA: TGTGCCAGCAGCTTCGAGACAGGGGTCTACAATGAGCAGTTCTTC.

V gene TRBV6-2 or TRBV6-3 combines with J gene TRBJ2-7, with D possibly TRBD2 on 5 matching bases. Per germline, CDR1 MNHEY and CDR2 SVGEGT. The CDR3 consists of 15 residues. Trimming took off 4 bases at V and 0 bases at J, with 13 bases between the two ends. This CDR3 is CASSSREGASYEQYF. CDR3 coding DNA: TGTGCCAGCAGTTCCCGGGAAGGAGCCTCCTACGAGCAGTACTTC.

The V call is TRBV5-1, the J call TRBJ2-5; TRBD2 might be the D (6 bases). Trimming cost V 4 bases and J 5 bases, with 15 bases left between them. Per the germline V gene, CDR1 is SGHRS and CDR2 is YFSETQ. This CDR3 region has 14 residues. As DNA, the CDR3 is TGCGCCAGCAGCCGGGGACTCCGAGGGGAGACCCAGTACTTC. Translated, it gives CASSRGLRGETQYF.

The V gene is TRBV29-1, the J gene TRBJ1-1, with 9 bases fitting TRBD1. In germline, CDR1 is SQVTM, CDR2 ANQGSEA. The CDR3 consists of 12 residues. With V trimmed by 7 bases and J by 4 bases, 4 bases remained unmatched. CDR3 in DNA: TGCAGCGGTGGACAGGGGAGCACTGAAGCTTTCTTT. Translated, it gives CSGGQGSTEAFF.

The chain has TRBV3-1 (or the pseudogene TRBV3-2) and TRBJ1-1, with TRBD1 as a possible D gene (6 bases). Germline V gives CDR1 LGHDT, CDR2 YNNKEL (reference sequence). V lost 4 bases and J 7 bases, leaving 16 bases between the germline ends. The length of the CDR3 is 14 residues. In DNA, the CDR3 is TGTGCCAGCAGCCTGCAGACAGGCCTTCGTGAAGCTTTCTTT. Amino acid sequence: CASSLQTGLREAFF.

The gene calls are TRBV3-1 (or the pseudogene TRBV3-2) and TRBJ2-7; 8 bases are a match to TRBD1. Germline lookup yields CDR1 LGHDT and CDR2 YNNKEL (reference sequence). The CDR3 has 14 amino acids. J lost 3 bases, V lost 4 bases, and 5 bases had no gene match. CDR3 region: CASSLQGAVYEQYF. Written as DNA, the CDR3 is TGTGCCAGCAGCCTTCAGGGGGCCGTCTACGAGCAGTACTTC.

The chain combines TRBV27 with TRBJ2-1, with TRBD2 matching 9 bases. V gave up 3 bases and J gave up 0 bases; unmatched junction bases: 12. The germline V gene encodes CDR1 MNHEY and CDR2 SMNVEV (reference sequence). The CDR3 length is 19 residues. CDR3 in DNA: TGTGCCAGCAGTTTCCCGGGCGGGAGGGCCTATTTCTCCTACAATGAGCAGTTCTTC. Protein: CASSFPGGRAYFSYNEQFF.

This clone showed up just a few times. The CDR3 DNA sequence: TGTGCCAGCAGTTTAATTCCATTGACAGGGGCAGACCAAGAGACCCAGTACTTC. This codes for CASSLIPLTGADQETQYF. The chain links TRBV28 to TRBJ2-5; 8 nucleotides align to TRBD1. CDR1 MDHEN and CDR2 SYDVKM come from the germline V gene. V dropped 2 bases and J dropped 0; count of bases not matched to a gene: 11. This CDR3 contains 18 residues.

The count of this clone is one. The V call is TRBV11-3, the J call TRBJ2-3, with D possibly TRBD2 on 5 matching bases. The V gene's germline CDR1 is SGHNT and CDR2 YENEEA. V shed 1 base and J shed 0 bases, with 5 bases lying between them. CDR3 length equals 14 residues. CDR3 residues: CASSLGGSTDTQYF. The CDR3 DNA is TGTGCCAGCAGCTTAGGCGGGAGCACAGATACGCAGTATTTT.

The V and J genes are TRBV29-1 and TRBJ2-1, with TRBD1 matching 8 bases. The CDR3 loop spans 17 amino acids. Germline V CDR1 and CDR2: SQVTM, ANQGSEA. With 7 bases clipped from V and 1 base from J, the junction kept 15 bases outside the gene matches. For the CDR3, the DNA is TGCAGCGGCGGACAGGGTGATATGGTAGGGTCCTACAATGAGCAGTTCTTC. This gives the protein CSGGQGDMVGSYNEQFF.

This chain's CDR3 is CASSPDRGRSQPQHF. In DNA form, the CDR3 reads TGTGCCAGCAGCCCGGACAGGGGGCGTAGTCAGCCCCAGCATTTT. The V call is TRBV7-2, the J call TRBJ1-5; 11 nucleotides align to TRBD1. The CDR3 totals 15 residues. Germline trimming cut 5 bases from V and 6 bases from J; bases unmatched to any gene: 6. The germline CDR1 and CDR2 sequences are SGHTA and FQGNSA.

This chain joins TRBV18 and TRBJ2-7; a weak D match, TRBD1 (6 bases). The CDR3 loop spans 17 amino acids. Per the germline V gene, CDR1 is KGHSH and CDR2 is LQKENI. Trimming cost V 3 bases and J 2 bases, with 20 bases left between them. The CDR3 reads CASSPPPTGTRAYEQYF. The CDR3 DNA follows: TGTGCCAGCTCACCCCCCCCCACCGGGACACGCGCCTACGAGCAGTACTTC.

The chain has TRBV4-2 and TRBJ1-2; perhaps TRBD1 as D (5 bases). This CDR3 comprises 18 residues. Trimming shortened V by 5 bases and J by 2 bases, and 24 bases separated the two germline ends. Germline V gives CDR1 LGHNA, CDR2 YNFKEQ. CDR3 DNA sequence: TGTGCCAGCAGCATGCTCGGCAGGGTGCTTATATGGAACTATGGCTACACCTTC. It translates to CASSMLGRVLIWNYGYTF.

V usage is TRBV29-1 and J usage is TRBJ2-3; 7 nucleotides align to TRBD2. Germline loops: CDR1 SQVTM, CDR2 ANQGSEA. The CDR3 is 14 amino acids. The V and J ends lost 6 bases and 0 bases, in that order; junction bases with no gene match: 6. The CDR3 loop reads CSVLRLASTDTQYF. The CDR3 DNA sequence: TGCAGCGTCCTCCGACTAGCTAGCACAGATACGCAGTATTTT.

The rearrangement links TRBV28 to TRBJ1-4; D gene unclear. V was pared by 6 bases and J by 0 bases, with 8 bases between. CDR3 length: 14 amino acids. Germline CDR1 MDHEN, CDR2 SYDVKM. The CDR3 nucleotides are TGTGCCAGCAGCGACGGGGCAACTAATGAAAAACTGTTTTTT. Protein: CASSDGATNEKLFF.

V is TRBV9 and J is TRBJ2-1; D might be TRBD1 (5 bases). This CDR3 has 14 residues. Germline lookup yields CDR1 SGDLS and CDR2 YYNGEE. V was shortened by 0 bases and J by 3 bases, with 7 bases between the two germline ends. CDR3 DNA sequence: TGTGCCAGCAGCGTAGCGCAGGGCTACAATGAGCAGTTCTTC. This translates into CASSVAQGYNEQFF. The full variable domain, rest sourced from reference TRBV9 and TRBJ2-1, is DSGVTQTPKHLITATGQRVTLRCSPRSGDLSVYWYQQSLDQGLQFLIQYYNGEERAKGNILERFSAQQFPDLHSELNLSSLELGDSALYFCASSVAQGYNEQFFGPGTRLTVL.

The chain is built from TRBV3-1 (or the pseudogene TRBV3-2) and TRBJ2-5; 10 bases map to TRBD1. The CDR3 runs 16 residues. Germline V CDR1 and CDR2: LGHDT, YNNKEL (reference sequence). V was clipped by 4 bases and J by 9 bases; unmatched bases: 14. CDR3 nucleotides: TGTGCCAGCAGCCCCTCCGAGACAGGGGGCAGGAGGGCCCAGTACTTC. Translating gives CASSPSETGGRRAQYF.

This clone has more than one count but fewer than ten. The V and J genes are TRBV7-2 and TRBJ1-2; D possibly corresponds to TRBD1 (5 bases). Germline V gives CDR1 SGHTA, CDR2 FQGNSA. V was shortened by 1 base and J by 2 bases, with 14 bases between the two germline ends. There are 16 residues in the CDR3. CDR3 sequence: CASSLEPGAWNYGYTF. In DNA form, the CDR3 reads TGTGCCAGCAGCTTAGAGCCTGGGGCATGGAACTATGGCTACACCTTC.

The V and J genes are TRBV18 and TRBJ1-1, with D unclear. The V gene lost 6 bases and the J gene lost 5 bases, with 22 bases spanning the gap. Germline V gene lookup returns CDR1 KGHSH and CDR2 LQKENI. This CDR3 is 16 amino acids long. The CDR3 loop reads CASSRAPDQAGTEAFF. The DNA for the CDR3 is TGTGCCAGCTCGAGGGCCCCCGATCAAGCGGGGACTGAAGCTTTCTTT.

V is TRBV28 and J is TRBJ1-2, with 9 bases fitting TRBD1. The CDR3 is 15 residues long. Germline values: CDR1 MDHEN, CDR2 SYDVKM. The V segment lost 6 bases and the J segment 5 bases; nucleotides outside the gene matches: 10. CDR3 coding DNA: TGTGCCAGCAGGGACCCCCCCGGGACAGGGTATGGCTACACCTTC. It codes for CASRDPPGTGYGYTF.

V and J are TRBV2 and TRBJ1-2; the match to TRBD1 covers 9 bases. In germline, CDR1 is SNHLY, CDR2 FYNNEI. J was trimmed by 7 bases and V by 1 base; bases with no gene match: 4. The CDR3 is 14 amino acids. The CDR3 sequence: CASSEGDRALGYTF. CDR3 bases: TGTGCCAGCAGTGAAGGGGACAGGGCTCTTGGCTACACCTTC.